The 2 T cell receptor beta chains given below trace back to one sample, sequenced in a study of blood T cell repertoires in COVID-19. Some clones are missing from TCRdb's copy, which holds only in-frame ones; the method was immunoSEQ multiplex PCR. Counted here are some 490,000 clones, roughly 88% occurring once; the ten biggest clones make up 3.2%. The sample was peripheral blood. These receptors all come from a human donor in a cohort sampled during active COVID-19.

The chain uses TRBV12-3 or TRBV12-4 and TRBJ2-5; possibly TRBD2 for D (5 bases). This CDR3 is 12 amino acids long. V was shortened by 9 bases and J by 5 bases, with 13 bases between the two germline ends. CDR3 in DNA: TGTGCCAGTGGCGGTCCGGGGGAGACCCAGTACTTC. It is translated as CASGGPGETQYF.

The chain is built from TRBV30 and TRBJ2-7; TRBD1 matches at 8 bases. This CDR3 is 17 amino acids long. Germline loops: CDR1 GTSNPN, CDR2 SVGIG (reference sequence). V was clipped by 2 bases and J by 1 base; unmatched bases: 13. In DNA, the CDR3 is TGTGCCTGGAGTAATCCAGGGGGCAGGGAGCGTTCCTACGAGCAGTACTTC. Translated, it gives CAWSNPGGRERSYEQYF.